Given below is one T cell receptor beta chain in context. This specimen comes from a study of blood T cell repertoires in COVID-19. Study information: T cells, B-cell-depleted T cells, or PBMCs supplied cDNA or gDNA.

It was during active infection that Seattle patients were enrolled and then longitudinally followed. The CDR3 totals 15 residues. V was shortened by 5 bases and J by 0 bases, with 12 bases between the two germline ends. Per germline, CDR1 MNHEY and CDR2 SVGEGT. TCRdb keeps only in-frame clones here, not all; method: immunoSEQ multiplex PCR. The table includes roughly 130,000 clones, 90% detected once. The gene calls are TRBV6-2 or TRBV6-3 and TRBJ2-3, with D possibly matching TRBD1 (6 bases). Sequencing input: peripheral blood. The sequence derives from a man aged 55 to 70 with COVID-19, enrolled during active disease. CDR3 in amino acids: CASSQQGFSTDTQYF. DNA of the CDR3: TGTGCCAGCAGTCAACAGGGATTTAGCACAGATACGCAGTATTTT.